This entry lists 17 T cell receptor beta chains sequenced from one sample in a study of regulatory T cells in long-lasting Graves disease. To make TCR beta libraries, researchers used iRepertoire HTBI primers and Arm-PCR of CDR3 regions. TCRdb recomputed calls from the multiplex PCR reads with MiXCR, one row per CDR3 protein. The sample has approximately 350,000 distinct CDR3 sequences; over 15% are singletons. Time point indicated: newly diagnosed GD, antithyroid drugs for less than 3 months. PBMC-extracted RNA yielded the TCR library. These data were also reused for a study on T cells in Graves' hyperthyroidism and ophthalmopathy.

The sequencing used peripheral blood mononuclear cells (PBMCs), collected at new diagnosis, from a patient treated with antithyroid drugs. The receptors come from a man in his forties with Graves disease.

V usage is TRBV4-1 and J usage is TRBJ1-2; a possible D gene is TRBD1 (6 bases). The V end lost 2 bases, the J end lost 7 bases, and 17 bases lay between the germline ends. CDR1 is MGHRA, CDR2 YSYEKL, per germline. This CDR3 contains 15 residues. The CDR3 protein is CASSQTGTPVTGYTF. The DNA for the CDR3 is TGCGCCAGCAGCCAAACCGGGACACCAGTTACTGGCTACACCTTC.

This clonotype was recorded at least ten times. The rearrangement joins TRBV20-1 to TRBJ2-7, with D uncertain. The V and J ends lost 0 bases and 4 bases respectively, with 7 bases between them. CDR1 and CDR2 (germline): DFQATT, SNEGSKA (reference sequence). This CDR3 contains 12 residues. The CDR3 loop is CSAREGWYEQYF. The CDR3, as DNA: TGCAGTGCTAGAGAAGGTTGGTACGAGCAGTACTTC.

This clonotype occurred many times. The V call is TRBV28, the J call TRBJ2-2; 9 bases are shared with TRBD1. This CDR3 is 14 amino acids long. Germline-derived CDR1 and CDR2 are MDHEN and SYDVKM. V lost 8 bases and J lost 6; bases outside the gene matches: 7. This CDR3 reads CASWDRAAAGELFF. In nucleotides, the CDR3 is TGTGCCAGCTGGGACAGGGCTGCCGCCGGGGAGCTGTTTTTT.

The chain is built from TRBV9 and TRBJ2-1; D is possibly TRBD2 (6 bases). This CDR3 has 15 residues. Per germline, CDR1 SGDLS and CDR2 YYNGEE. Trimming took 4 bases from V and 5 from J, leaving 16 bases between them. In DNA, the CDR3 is TGTGCCAGCAGCCCCCGGGGGTACATCAACAATGAGCAGTTCTTC. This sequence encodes CASSPRGYINNEQFF.

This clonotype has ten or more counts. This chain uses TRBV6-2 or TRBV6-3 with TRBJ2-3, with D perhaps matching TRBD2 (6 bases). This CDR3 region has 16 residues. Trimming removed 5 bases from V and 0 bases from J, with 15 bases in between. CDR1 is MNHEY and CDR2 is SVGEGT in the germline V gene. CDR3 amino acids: CASSVGVGGSTDTQYF. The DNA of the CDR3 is TGTGCCAGCAGTGTCGGGGTGGGGGGAAGCACAGATACGCAGTATTTT.

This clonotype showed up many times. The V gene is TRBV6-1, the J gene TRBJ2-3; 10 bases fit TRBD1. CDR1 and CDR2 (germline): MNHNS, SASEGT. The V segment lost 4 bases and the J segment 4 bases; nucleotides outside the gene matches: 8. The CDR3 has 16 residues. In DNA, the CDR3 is TGTGCCAGCAGTGTATCCGGGACAGGGGCCCCAGATACGCAGTATTTT. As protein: CASSVSGTGAPDTQYF.

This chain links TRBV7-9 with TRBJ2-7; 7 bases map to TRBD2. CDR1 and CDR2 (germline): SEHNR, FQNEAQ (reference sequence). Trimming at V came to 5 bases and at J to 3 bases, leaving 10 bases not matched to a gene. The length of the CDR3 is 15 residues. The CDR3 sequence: CASSQDREVGYEQYF. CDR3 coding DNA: TGTGCCAGCAGCCAAGACCGGGAGGTGGGCTACGAGCAGTACTTC.

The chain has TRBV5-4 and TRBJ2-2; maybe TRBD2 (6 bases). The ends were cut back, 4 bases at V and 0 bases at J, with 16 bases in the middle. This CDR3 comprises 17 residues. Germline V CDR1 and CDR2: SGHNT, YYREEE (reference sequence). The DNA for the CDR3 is TGTGCCAGCAGCGATGCGGGACGACCTGCGAACACCGGGGAGCTGTTTTTT. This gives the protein CASSDAGRPANTGELFF.

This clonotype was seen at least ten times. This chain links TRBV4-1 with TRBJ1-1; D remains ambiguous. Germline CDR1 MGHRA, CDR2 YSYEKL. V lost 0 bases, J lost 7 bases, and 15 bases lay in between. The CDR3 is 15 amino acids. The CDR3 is CASSQELRRHGEAFF. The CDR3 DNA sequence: TGCGCCAGCAGCCAAGAGTTAAGGCGGCACGGTGAAGCTTTCTTT.

CDR3 loop: CASSLRGVYGYTF. CDR3 coding DNA: TGTGCCAGCAGCTTACGGGGAGTATATGGCTACACCTTC. The chain carries TRBV7-9 and TRBJ1-2, with no clear D. CDR3 length: 13 residues. V was cut by 2 bases and J by 5 bases, with 9 bases left in between. Germline V gene data show CDR1 as SEHNR and CDR2 as FQNEAQ (reference sequence).

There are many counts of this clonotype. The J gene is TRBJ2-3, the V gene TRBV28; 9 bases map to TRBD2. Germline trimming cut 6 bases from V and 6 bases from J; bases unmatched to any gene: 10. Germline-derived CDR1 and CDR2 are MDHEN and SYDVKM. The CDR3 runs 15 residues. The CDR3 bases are TGTGCCAGCAGATCCGCGGGGGGGCCGGGTGATACGCAGTATTTT. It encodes CASRSAGGPGDTQYF.

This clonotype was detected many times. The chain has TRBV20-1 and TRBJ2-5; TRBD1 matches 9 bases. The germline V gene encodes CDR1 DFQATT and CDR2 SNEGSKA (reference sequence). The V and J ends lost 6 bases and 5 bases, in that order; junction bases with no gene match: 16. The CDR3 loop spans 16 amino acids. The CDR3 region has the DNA TGCAGTGCCCCTACAGGCGGGACAGGGACATCGGAGACCCAGTACTTC. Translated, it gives CSAPTGGTGTSETQYF.

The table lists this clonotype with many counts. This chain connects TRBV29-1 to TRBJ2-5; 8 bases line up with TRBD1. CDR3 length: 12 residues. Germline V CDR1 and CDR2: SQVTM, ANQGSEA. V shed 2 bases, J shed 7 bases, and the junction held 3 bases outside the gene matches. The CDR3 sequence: CSVERQGWTQYF. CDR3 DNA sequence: TGCAGCGTTGAAAGACAGGGGTGGACCCAGTACTTC.

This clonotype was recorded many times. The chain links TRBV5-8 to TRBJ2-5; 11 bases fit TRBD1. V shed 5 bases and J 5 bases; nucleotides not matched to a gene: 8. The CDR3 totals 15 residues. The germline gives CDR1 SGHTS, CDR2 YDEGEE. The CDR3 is CASSPGTGGQETQYF. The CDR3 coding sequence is TGTGCCAGCAGTCCCGGGACAGGGGGACAGGAGACCCAGTACTTC.

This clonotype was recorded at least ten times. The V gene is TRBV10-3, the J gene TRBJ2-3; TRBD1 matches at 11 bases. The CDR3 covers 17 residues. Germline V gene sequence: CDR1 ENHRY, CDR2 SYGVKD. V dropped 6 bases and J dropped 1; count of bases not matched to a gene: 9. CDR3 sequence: CAISPNEDRGRTDTQYF. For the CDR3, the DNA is TGTGCCATCAGCCCCAACGAGGACAGGGGGCGCACAGATACGCAGTATTTT.

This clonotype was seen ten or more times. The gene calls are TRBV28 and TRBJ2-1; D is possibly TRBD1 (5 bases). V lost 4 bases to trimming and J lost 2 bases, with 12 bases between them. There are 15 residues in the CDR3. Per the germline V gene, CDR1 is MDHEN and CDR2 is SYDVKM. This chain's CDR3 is CASSSPAGPYNEQFF. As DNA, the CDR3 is TGTGCCAGCAGTTCCCCGGCAGGGCCCTACAATGAGCAGTTCTTC.

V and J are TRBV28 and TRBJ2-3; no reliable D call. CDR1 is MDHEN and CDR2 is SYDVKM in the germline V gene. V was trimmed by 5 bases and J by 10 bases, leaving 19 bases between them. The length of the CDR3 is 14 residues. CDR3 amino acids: CASSRLNSAKAQYF. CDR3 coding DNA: TGTGCCAGCAGTCGCCTTAACTCCGCTAAGGCGCAGTATTTT.